This T cell receptor (beta chain) was recorded in a study of blood T cell repertoires in COVID-19. Across the study: In each case, the material was cDNA or gDNA derived from T cells, B-cell-depleted T cells, or PBMCs.

Original analysis: Using reference gene primer amplification, nucleated cell counts were estimated. Some clones are missing from TCRdb's copy, which holds only in-frame ones; the method was immunoSEQ multiplex PCR. V and J calls and clone size come straight from that table; D and trimming were deduced from the DNA. The data hold just over 350,000 clones, with approximately 86% observed a single time. This clone was seen only a few times. Material for sequencing was peripheral blood. The source is an older woman with COVID-19, enrolled during active disease.

The chain's CDR3 is CASSHNGQAHEPQHF. The CDR3 bases are TGTGCCAGTAGTCATAACGGACAGGCCCACGAGCCCCAGCATTTT. The chain joins TRBV19 to TRBJ1-5, with 7 bases identical to TRBD1. CDR1 and CDR2 (germline): LNHDA, SQIVND (reference sequence). The CDR3 is 15 amino acids. J was trimmed by 8 bases and V by 5 bases; bases with no gene match: 12.